The 23 T cell receptor beta chains in this list originate from one sample, sequenced in a study of T cell repertoires in cytomegalovirus infection. TCRdb re-called the reads with MiXCR, one entry per CDR3 protein. This table holds 200,000 to 300,000 distinct CDR3 sequences, 12% to 15% found once. The sample taken for sequencing was PBMCs. The receptors were sampled from a human donor in good health (CMV status not recorded). Some clones in this sample may be carry-over from other donors' samples.

The genes are TRBV2 and TRBJ2-5; TRBD2 might be the D (6 bases). Trimming removed 8 bases from V and 2 bases from J, with 12 bases in between. CDR3 length: 13 amino acids. The germline V gene has CDR1 SNHLY and CDR2 FYNNEI. The CDR3 sequence is CASGDSGQETQYF. In DNA, the CDR3 is TGTGCCAGCGGGGACTCGGGGCAAGAGACCCAGTACTTC.

The chain uses TRBV19 and TRBJ2-6, with D maybe TRBD2 (6 bases). This CDR3 comprises 13 residues. Germline-derived CDR1 and CDR2 are LNHDA and SQIVND (reference sequence). Trimming took off 10 bases at V and 1 base at J, with 8 bases between the two ends. The CDR3 DNA sequence: TGTGCCATCCGGGGGTCTGGGGCCAACGTCCTGACTTTC. Amino acid sequence: CAIRGSGANVLTF.

The chain recombines TRBV11-2 with TRBJ2-1, with a weak D call TRBD1 (5 bases). This CDR3 has 14 residues. CDR1 and CDR2 (germline): SGHAT, FQNNGV. Trimming took off 1 base at V and 9 bases at J, with 13 bases between the two ends. CDR3 in amino acids: CASSLAVFRGEQFF. The CDR3 nucleotides read TGTGCCAGCAGCTTAGCGGTTTTTAGGGGTGAGCAGTTCTTC. Variable domain in full (rest from reference TRBV11-2 and TRBJ2-1): EAGVAQSPRYKIIEKRQSVAFWCNPISGHATLYWYQQILGQGPKLLIQFQNNGVVDDSQLPKDRFSAERLKGVDSTLKIQPAKLEDSAVYLCASSLAVFRGEQFFGPGTRLTVL.

The chain links TRBV5-4 to TRBJ1-2; maybe TRBD1 (6 bases). Germline CDR1 and CDR2: SGHNT and YYREEE (reference sequence). Trimming shortened V by 5 bases and J by 2 bases, and 16 bases separated the two germline ends. The CDR3 totals 15 residues. The CDR3 loop is CASRPTGGLNYGYTF. The CDR3 coding sequence is TGTGCCAGCAGACCGACCGGGGGGCTAAACTATGGCTACACCTTC.

This clonotype was detected ten times or more. The V gene is TRBV7-2, the J gene TRBJ2-3; D is possibly TRBD2 (6 bases). Germline assignment: CDR1 SGHTA and CDR2 FQGNSA. Trimming removed 5 bases at V and 2 bases at J, with 14 bases between. CDR3 length: 15 residues. CDR3 DNA: TGTGCCAGCAGCCAACGGCGGGGCCCCACAGATACGCAGTATTTT. Encoded protein: CASSQRRGPTDTQYF.

This clonotype has a handful of counts. CDR3 in amino acids: CASSIRTSGLYNEQFF. Here the CDR3 DNA reads TGTGCCAGTAGTATCAGGACTAGCGGGCTCTACAATGAGCAGTTCTTC. V is TRBV19 and J is TRBJ2-1, with TRBD2 identical over 11 bases. The germline CDR1 and CDR2 sequences are LNHDA and SQIVND (reference sequence). Losses at the gene ends were 3 bases for V and 3 bases for J; bases not matched to a gene: 4. This CDR3 region has 16 residues.

V and J are TRBV28 and TRBJ1-1; D possibly corresponds to TRBD1 (6 bases). Trimming removed 7 bases from V and 6 bases from J, with 12 bases in between. Germline V CDR1 and CDR2: MDHEN, SYDVKM. The CDR3 spans 12 residues. The DNA for the CDR3 is TGTGCCAGCACCCCTACAGGGCCTGAAGCTTTCTTT. Translation gives CASTPTGPEAFF.

V usage is TRBV19 and J usage is TRBJ1-2; no clear D gene. V lost 5 bases, J lost 4 bases, and 8 bases lay in between. CDR1 is LNHDA, CDR2 SQIVND, per germline (reference sequence). The CDR3 loop spans 12 amino acids. Here the CDR3 reads CASSPSSYGYTF. In DNA, the CDR3 is TGTGCCAGTAGTCCTTCTTCCTATGGCTACACCTTC.

The table lists this clonotype with many counts. The V and J genes are TRBV6-2 or TRBV6-3 and TRBJ2-7; TRBD2 is a possible D gene (6 bases). Germline V CDR1 and CDR2: MNHEY, SVGEGT. V lost 2 bases and J 7 bases, leaving 21 bases between the germline ends. CDR3 size: 16 residues. CDR3: CASSYPRRGDLWEQYF. The CDR3 DNA sequence: TGTGCCAGCAGTTACCCCCGGAGGGGTGACTTATGGGAGCAGTACTTC.

This chain connects TRBV9 to TRBJ1-5, with D hard to call. The CDR3 runs 14 residues. Trimming pared 3 bases from V and 1 base from J, leaving 8 bases between. Germline-derived CDR1 and CDR2 are SGDLS and YYNGEE. CDR3 protein: CASSGEQSNQPQHF. As DNA, the CDR3 is TGTGCCAGCAGCGGGGAGCAAAGCAATCAGCCCCAGCATTTT.

The chain carries TRBV20-1 and TRBJ1-2; the D gene is possibly TRBD1 (5 bases). The germline gives CDR1 DFQATT, CDR2 SNEGSKA (reference sequence). The CDR3 consists of 14 residues. V was shortened by 3 bases and J by 4 bases, with 15 bases between the two germline ends. CDR3 protein: CSASAGAESYGYTF. The CDR3 DNA sequence: TGCAGTGCTAGCGCCGGGGCCGAGAGCTATGGCTACACCTTC.

This chain connects TRBV5-6 to TRBJ2-7; a possible D gene is TRBD2 (6 bases). V was trimmed by 4 bases and J by 0 bases, leaving 14 bases between them. The CDR3 consists of 15 residues. The germline gives CDR1 SGHDT, CDR2 YYEEEE. This CDR3 is CASSRRGVVSYEQYF. DNA of the CDR3: TGTGCCAGCAGCCGCCGCGGGGTGGTCTCCTACGAGCAGTACTTC. Drawing the rest from reference TRBV5-6 and TRBJ2-7, the complete variable domain is DAGVTQSPTHLIKTRGQQVTLRCSPKSGHDTVSWYQQALGQGPQFIFQYYEEEERQRGNFPDRFSGHQFPNYSSELNVNALLLGDSALYLCASSRRGVVSYEQYFGPGTRLTVT.

In this sample, this clonotype turned up a few times. The gene calls are TRBV6-2 or TRBV6-3 and TRBJ1-1; no clear D. The CDR3 contains 13 residues. V gave up 10 bases and J gave up 4 bases, with 16 bases separating them. Germline V gene data show CDR1 as MNHEY and CDR2 as SVGEGT. DNA for the CDR3: TGTGCCACCGGCAGTGGGTTTTCCACTGAAGCTTTCTTT. This gives the protein CATGSGFSTEAFF.

This clonotype was detected a few times. The chain combines TRBV28 with TRBJ2-1, with D perhaps TRBD2 (6 bases). There are 13 residues in the CDR3. V was shortened by 8 bases and J by 4 bases, with 12 bases between the two germline ends. Germline-derived CDR1 and CDR2 are MDHEN and SYDVKM. The CDR3 loop reads CASGGGGYNEQFF. DNA for the CDR3: TGTGCCAGCGGGGGAGGCGGTTACAATGAGCAGTTCTTC.

The chain joins TRBV4-1 to TRBJ2-7; D may match TRBD1 or TRBD2 (6 bases each). This CDR3 is 16 amino acids long. CDR1 is MGHRA and CDR2 is YSYEKL in the germline V gene. Trimming took 3 bases from V and 4 from J, leaving 19 bases between them. CDR3 in amino acids: CASSHLFRGDKYEQYF. CDR3 DNA: TGCGCCAGCAGCCATCTGTTTCGCGGGGACAAGTACGAGCAGTACTTC.

Only a few counts were recorded for this clonotype. V gene TRBV6-4 combines with J gene TRBJ2-4, with a tentative D call TRBD2 (7 bases). V gave up 3 bases and J gave up 8 bases, with 17 bases separating them. CDR3 length equals 15 residues. The germline gives CDR1 MRHNA, CDR2 SNTAGT. The CDR3 region is CASSERAGAADIQYF. Written as DNA, the CDR3 is TGTGCCAGCAGTGAACGGGCGGGGGCGGCGGACATTCAGTACTTC.

This clonotype was observed a handful of times. The chain combines TRBV7-9 with TRBJ1-2; D remains ambiguous. V gave up 5 bases and J gave up 4 bases, with 14 bases separating them. The CDR3 is made up of 14 amino acids. Germline-derived CDR1 and CDR2 are SEHNR and FQNEAQ (reference sequence). The CDR3 nucleotides are TGTGCCAGCAGCAACGAGGATGGACCCTATGGCTACACCTTC. This translates into CASSNEDGPYGYTF.

This chain links TRBV29-1 with TRBJ2-6; D gene unclear. CDR1 and CDR2 from the germline V gene are SQVTM and ANQGSEA. Trimming cost V 5 bases and J 0 bases, with 5 bases left between them. CDR3 length: 13 residues. The CDR3 region is CSVLSSGANVLTF. CDR3 DNA sequence: TGCAGCGTTTTAAGCTCTGGGGCCAACGTCCTGACTTTC.

This clonotype has a count of ten or more. This chain links TRBV28 with TRBJ2-7, with D possibly being TRBD2 (6 bases). The germline V gene has CDR1 MDHEN and CDR2 SYDVKM. Trimming took 4 bases from V and 7 from J, leaving 20 bases between them. This CDR3 has 15 amino acids. As DNA, the CDR3 is TGTGCCAGCAGTTCAACGGGGGAGGTGATAATGGAGCAGTACTTC. Translated: CASSSTGEVIMEQYF. The full variable domain, completed using reference TRBV28 and TRBJ2-7, is DVKVTQSSRYLVKRTGEKVFLECVQDMDHENMFWYRQDPGLGLRLIYFSYDVKMKEKGDIPEGYSVSREKKERFSLILESASTNQTSMYLCASSSTGEVIMEQYFGPGTRLTVT.

Many counts were recorded for this clonotype. This chain connects TRBV6-2 or TRBV6-3 to TRBJ1-1; weak D call: TRBD1 (6 bases). This CDR3 has 11 residues. V was trimmed by 10 bases and J by 5 bases, leaving 11 bases between them. Per the germline V gene, CDR1 is MNHEY and CDR2 is SVGEGT. This CDR3 reads CATIRGTEAFF. In DNA form, the CDR3 reads TGTGCCACTATCAGGGGAACTGAAGCTTTCTTT.

This clonotype has ten or more counts. The chain has TRBV7-3 and TRBJ2-1; 11 positions agree with TRBD2. Trimming at V came to 5 bases and at J to 2 bases, leaving 17 bases not matched to a gene. Looked up from germline, CDR1 is SGHTA and CDR2 is FQGTGA. The CDR3 extends over 20 amino acids. The CDR3, as DNA: TGTGCCAGCAGCCCCCGGCTGGTAGCGGGGGGGGTAAAGACCTACAATGAGCAGTTCTTC. Its translation: CASSPRLVAGGVKTYNEQFF.

J is TRBJ1-1 and V is TRBV19; D is uncertain. The CDR3 consists of 13 residues. Germline CDR1 LNHDA, CDR2 SQIVND (reference sequence). V lost 2 bases to trimming and J lost 1 base, with 5 bases between them. CDR3 DNA sequence: TGTGCCAGTAGTATAAACGGGAACACTGAAGCTTTCTTT. The encoded protein is CASSINGNTEAFF.

The gene calls are TRBV12-3 or TRBV12-4 and TRBJ1-3; weak D call: TRBD1 (5 bases). With 6 bases removed from V and 0 bases from J, the gap between germline ends came to 9 bases. The CDR3 has 14 residues. CDR3 in DNA: TGTGCCAGCAGGAGGGGTTCCTCTGGAAACACCATATATTTT. Translation gives CASRRGSSGNTIYF.